The entry below gives a single T cell receptor beta chain sequence along with its context. Its antigen is undetermined. This entry is derived from a study of cytomegalovirus exposure and HLA in healthy donors. General study points: One later analysis, an examination of the 120 validation repertoires, found that first-cohort TCR clusters tended to co-occur in them. Cytomegalovirus association was listed for 150 to 200 TCR beta chains.

Profiling relied on immunoSEQ multiplex PCR, and the TCRdb table lists in-frame clones only, not all of them. The sample carries some 230,000 clones, 85% to 95% recorded once. The sample taken for sequencing was PBMCs. This receptor was identified in a woman under 30 in good health and CMV-seronegative.

The CDR3 is CASSPQYRGHEQYF. Here the CDR3 DNA reads TGTGCCAGCAGTCCCCAGTACAGGGGCCACGAGCAGTACTTC. The chain joins TRBV25-1 to TRBJ2-7, with 7 nucleotides matching TRBD1. CDR3 length: 14 amino acids. CDR1 and CDR2 (germline): MGHDK, SYGVNS. V lost 5 bases and J lost 5; bases outside the gene matches: 9.